This T cell receptor (beta chain) originates from a study of CD8 T cells in ankylosing spondylitis. Whole-study results and caveats: CD8+ cells made up the disease-linked clones, which were relatively rare in peripheral blood. A TCR beta motif of seven or eight highly homologous variants appeared characteristic of ankylosing spondylitis blood. Both synovial fluid and blood in reactive arthritis had previously been reported to carry some motif variants.

This clonotype was counted at least ten times. Its target is not known. TCRdb reprocessed the 5' RACE reads with MiXCR, giving one entry per CDR3 protein. Of roughly 240,000 distinct CDR3 sequences detected, approximately 7.6% appear once; the ten largest clones hold around 4.9%. Germline V gene sequence: CDR1 MNHEY, CDR2 SVGEGT. The V end was cut by 2 bases, the J end by 4 bases, with 9 bases between. The CDR3 has 13 amino acids. The sequenced material came from blood, either unsorted or a sorted T cell fraction (not recorded which). The rearrangement links TRBV6-2 or TRBV6-3 to TRBJ2-7; D call uncertain. This TCR derives from a female donor with ankylosing spondylitis or in good health (not recorded which). The CDR3, as DNA: TGTGCCAGCAGTTACCCCTTCAGTTACGAGCAGTACTTC. This encodes CASSYPFSYEQYF.